One and the same sample provided the 29 T cell receptor beta chains below, sequenced in a study of cytomegalovirus exposure and HLA in healthy donors (TCRdb year 2017). Libraries were constructed by the immunoSEQ multiplex PCR assay. For the multiplex PCR, a mixture combining 60 forward primers for TCR Vbeta segments and 13 reverse primers for TCR Jbeta segments was used. Imported from immuneACCESS, the table was reduced by TCRdb to in-frame sequences with V and J called. These copies leave out some clones; in studies compared against another copy, an unresolved V gene accounts for under half, and the cause of the remainder is not known. Within this sample are about 170,000 clones, with just over 75% of them counted one time only. The ten biggest clones cover approximately 2.2% of the sample. Source material: PBMCs. These receptors all come from a woman younger than 45 in good health and CMV-seropositive.

This sequence joins TRBV7-2 and TRBJ2-5, with TRBD2 as a possible D gene (6 bases). V lost 5 bases, J lost 1 base, and 20 bases lay in between. Germline values: CDR1 SGHTA, CDR2 FQGNSA. The CDR3 consists of 17 residues. CDR3 DNA: TGTGCCAGCAGCCCTCGACTAGTTCAGGCTCTCCAAGAGACCCAGTACTTC. Translating gives CASSPRLVQALQETQYF.

The chain employs TRBV2 and TRBJ2-1, with a tentative D call TRBD2 (5 bases). The CDR3 contains 13 residues. Germline CDR1 reads SNHLY; CDR2 reads FYNNEI. V was cut by 7 bases and J by 5 bases, with 12 bases left in between. CDR3 amino acids: CASTALRDNEQFF. The CDR3 region has the DNA TGTGCCAGCACCGCTCTGCGGGACAATGAGCAGTTCTTC.

V usage is TRBV7-2 and J usage is TRBJ2-5, with D possibly TRBD1 on 5 matching bases. CDR1 is SGHTA, CDR2 FQGNSA, per germline. V was pared by 2 bases and J by 4 bases, with 8 bases between. The CDR3 runs 13 residues. CDR3 DNA: TGTGCCAGCAGCTTATTCCAGGGAGAGACCCAGTACTTC. Amino acid sequence: CASSLFQGETQYF.

This clone was observed a handful of times. Other DNA sequences from this sample encode an identical CDR3 as well. The chain has TRBV19 and TRBJ2-1, with TRBD2 as a possible D gene (6 bases). The CDR3 totals 14 residues. V dropped 3 bases and J dropped 0 bases, with 6 bases sitting between them. From germline, CDR1 is LNHDA and CDR2 SQIVND (reference sequence). The CDR3, as DNA: TGTGCCAGTAGTATGGGGGGCTCCTACAATGAGCAGTTCTTC. Translated, it gives CASSMGGSYNEQFF.

V and J are TRBV6-1 and TRBJ2-2; no firm D call. From germline, CDR1 is MNHNS and CDR2 SASEGT. This CDR3 is 16 amino acids long. V was clipped by 2 bases and J by 1 base, with 11 bases between them. CDR3: CASSEWQQLNTGELFF. As DNA, the CDR3 is TGTGCCAGCAGTGAATGGCAACAGTTGAACACCGGGGAGCTGTTTTTT.

The CDR3 loop reads CASSQTGGPDTQYF. CDR3 bases: TGTGCCAGCAGCCAGACGGGGGGCCCAGATACGCAGTATTTT. The chain recombines TRBV14 with TRBJ2-3; maybe TRBD2 (7 bases). Germline CDR1 reads SGHDN; CDR2 reads FVKESK. Trimming shortened V by 3 bases and J by 4 bases, and 11 bases separated the two germline ends. CDR3 length equals 14 residues.

This clone turned up a few times. The chain couples TRBV5-4 to TRBJ2-7, with 9 bases aligning to TRBD1. J gave up 2 bases and V 4 bases, and 10 bases lay outside the gene matches. The CDR3 totals 16 residues. Germline lookup yields CDR1 SGHNT and CDR2 YYREEE (reference sequence). The CDR3 sequence: CASSANRGRDPYEQYF. The CDR3, as DNA: TGTGCCAGCAGCGCCAACAGGGGGCGCGACCCCTACGAGCAGTACTTC.

This clone was recorded only once. The chain has TRBV27 and TRBJ2-1; 14 bases fit TRBD2. The CDR3 has 19 residues. Germline assignment: CDR1 MNHEY and CDR2 SMNVEV (reference sequence). V shed 4 bases and J 4 bases; nucleotides not matched to a gene: 12. CDR3 protein: CASSSLGLAGVMVYNEQFF. DNA for the CDR3: TGTGCCAGCAGTTCGCTGGGACTAGCGGGAGTTATGGTTTACAATGAGCAGTTCTTC.

Points on this clone: Additional DNA sequences in this sample encode the identical CDR3. The chain couples TRBV19 to TRBJ1-5; maybe TRBD1 (6 bases). The V gene lost 5 bases and the J gene lost 5 bases, with 10 bases spanning the gap. CDR3 length: 13 residues. From germline, CDR1 is LNHDA and CDR2 SQIVND (reference sequence). CDR3 nucleotide sequence: TGTGCCAGTAGTTTGGACAGTGATCAGCCCCAGCATTTT. The encoded protein is CASSLDSDQPQHF.

The chain is built from TRBV5-5 and TRBJ2-7; D is undetermined. The V end lost 0 bases, the J end lost 4 bases, and 11 bases lay between the germline ends. The germline V gene has CDR1 SGHKS and CDR2 YYEKEE (reference sequence). This CDR3 has 14 amino acids. CDR3 loop: CASSLAGVSYEQYF. CDR3 coding DNA: TGTGCCAGCAGCTTGGCTGGAGTATCTTACGAGCAGTACTTC.

The V and J genes are TRBV30 and TRBJ1-2; D is uncertain. Between the trimmed V and J ends, which lost 5 bases and 7 bases, there was a span of 11 bases. The CDR3 sequence is 11 residues long. Germline-derived CDR1 and CDR2 are GTSNPN and SVGIG (reference sequence). The CDR3 DNA reads as TGTGCCTGGCGGCGGGCCGGTGGCTACACCTTC. It encodes CAWRRAGGYTF.

V is TRBV7-2 and J is TRBJ2-1; 9 bases are a match to TRBD2. Germline CDR1 reads SGHTA; CDR2 reads FQGNSA. Trimming took 1 base from V and 3 from J; bases not matched to a gene: 4. The CDR3 runs 16 residues. The CDR3 DNA is TGTGCCAGCAGCTTAGAGGGTAGCGGGGGCTACAATGAGCAGTTCTTC. Translated, it gives CASSLEGSGGYNEQFF.

About this clone itself: Its ends do not fully match the called genes, so a read error is possible. Written as DNA, the CDR3 is TGTGCCTGGAGTCACGGGGGACTAGCGGGGGGATGGGAGTCCTACAATGAGCAGCTCTTC. Translation: CAWSHGGLAGGWESYNEQLF. This rearrangement joins TRBV30 to TRBJ2-1, with 15 bases fitting TRBD2. This CDR3 comprises 20 residues. Germline CDR1 reads GTSNPN; CDR2 reads SVGIG (reference sequence).

The J gene is TRBJ1-4, the V gene TRBV6-6; D possibly corresponds to TRBD1 (5 bases). The CDR3 is 13 amino acids. Germline values: CDR1 MNHNY, CDR2 SVGAGI (reference sequence). V lost 6 bases and J lost 8, with 13 bases in between. The CDR3 protein is CASRTDSGEKLFF. CDR3 nucleotides: TGTGCCAGCAGAACCGACAGTGGGGAAAAACTGTTTTTT.

This clone was seen only a few times. The J gene is TRBJ1-2, the V gene TRBV7-6; 7 positions agree with TRBD1. Germline CDR1 reads SGHVS; CDR2 reads FNYEAQ. CDR3 length equals 15 residues. With V trimmed by 4 bases and J by 2 bases, 7 bases remained unmatched. CDR3 DNA sequence: TGTGCCAGCAGCTCTGCCGGGACAGCCAACTATGGCTACACCTTC. Protein: CASSSAGTANYGYTF.

The V and J genes are TRBV9 and TRBJ2-3; TRBD2 agrees at 9 bases. The CDR3 has 14 amino acids. CDR1 SGDLS and CDR2 YYNGEE come from the germline V gene. Germline trimming cut 5 bases from V and 4 bases from J; bases unmatched to any gene: 5. This CDR3 reads CASRGRTSADTQYF. Here the CDR3 DNA reads TGTGCCAGCAGGGGAAGGACTAGCGCAGATACGCAGTATTTT.

The chain is built from TRBV28 and TRBJ1-2; D might be TRBD1 (5 bases). Looked up from germline, CDR1 is MDHEN and CDR2 is SYDVKM. V gave up 5 bases and J gave up 4 bases, with 14 bases separating them. This CDR3 region has 14 residues. The CDR3 spells CASSSFDSVYGYTF. The DNA of the CDR3 is TGTGCCAGCAGTAGCTTCGACAGTGTCTATGGCTACACCTTC.

The CDR3 here is CATSRYRGREVQFF. The CDR3 nucleotides are TGTGCCACCAGCAGATACCGGGGTCGGGAGGTGCAGTTCTTC. V and J are TRBV15 and TRBJ2-1; TRBD2 matches at 7 bases. There are 14 residues in the CDR3. V dropped 2 bases and J dropped 12; count of bases not matched to a gene: 10. Germline V gene data show CDR1 as LNHNV and CDR2 as YYDKDF (reference sequence).

The V call is TRBV19, the J call TRBJ1-5; 7 nucleotides line up with TRBD1. This CDR3 contains 15 residues. Unmatched junction bases numbered 4, after V lost 5 bases and J lost 0 bases. Germline CDR1 reads LNHDA; CDR2 reads SQIVND (reference sequence). The CDR3 protein is CASSEGADSNQPQHF. CDR3 sequence (DNA): TGTGCCAGTAGTGAGGGGGCGGATAGCAATCAGCCCCAGCATTTT.

V is TRBV28 and J is TRBJ1-4; a possible D gene is TRBD1 (6 bases). The V end lost 6 bases, the J end lost 7 bases, and 15 bases lay between the germline ends. The germline V gene encodes CDR1 MDHEN and CDR2 SYDVKM. The CDR3 has 14 residues. DNA of the CDR3: TGTGCCAGCAGGGGGTACAGGGCGGGTGAAAAACTGTTTTTT. Translation: CASRGYRAGEKLFF.

The DNA of the CDR3 is TGTGCCAGCAGTTTATATATCGGACAGAACAATGAAAAACTGTTTTTT. This sequence encodes CASSLYIGQNNEKLFF. The chain uses TRBV2 and TRBJ1-4; weak D call: TRBD1 (6 bases). Trimming cost V 5 bases and J 5 bases, with 18 bases left between them. Germline V lookup: CDR1 SNHLY, CDR2 FYNNEI. The CDR3 is 16 residues long.

The rearrangement links TRBV6-1 to TRBJ1-2; D not certain. This CDR3 comprises 15 residues. Trimming removed 1 base from V and 0 bases from J, with 9 bases in between. Per germline, CDR1 MNHNS and CDR2 SASEGT. The DNA for the CDR3 is TGTGCCAGCAGTGAAGGTGTCTTAGCTAACTATGGCTACACCTTC. It yields the protein CASSEGVLANYGYTF.

The genes are TRBV6-5 and TRBJ2-3; 8 bases are a match to TRBD2. Trimming cost V 2 bases and J 8 bases; bases outside gene matches: 9. Germline V lookup: CDR1 MNHEY, CDR2 SVGAGI. The CDR3 is made up of 15 amino acids. The CDR3 DNA sequence: TGTGCCAGCAGTTACCTTGGACTAGCAGAAGGTACGCAGTATTTT. It specifies CASSYLGLAEGTQYF.

The gene calls are TRBV5-1 and TRBJ2-1; 7 bases are a match to TRBD2. The J segment lost 5 bases and the V segment lost 4 bases, leaving 9 bases of the junction unmatched. Germline CDR1 SGHRS, CDR2 YFSETQ. This CDR3 region has 15 residues. This CDR3 is CASSRSGAFNNEQFF. CDR3 DNA sequence: TGCGCCAGCAGCCGGAGCGGGGCCTTTAACAATGAGCAGTTCTTC.

The chain links TRBV5-4 to TRBJ1-3, with D possibly TRBD1 on 5 matching bases. This CDR3 is built from 16 residues. V lost 3 bases, J lost 0 bases, and 13 bases lay in between. Germline loops: CDR1 SGHNT, CDR2 YYREEE (reference sequence). The CDR3 spells CASSSARGSSGNTIYF. The CDR3 region has the DNA TGTGCCAGCAGCTCCGCCCGGGGGAGCTCTGGAAACACCATATATTTT.

This sequence joins TRBV7-2 and TRBJ1-1; the D gene is possibly TRBD1 (5 bases). The CDR3 length is 14 residues. Germline-derived CDR1 and CDR2 are SGHTA and FQGNSA. The V end lost 4 bases, the J end lost 1 base, and 10 bases lay between the germline ends. The CDR3 DNA reads as TGTGCCAGCAGCTGGGGCAGAAGGAACACTGAAGCTTTCTTT. This gives the protein CASSWGRRNTEAFF.

This chain uses TRBV7-2 with TRBJ1-2; 8 nucleotides line up with TRBD1. Losses at the gene ends were 5 bases for V and 5 bases for J; bases not matched to a gene: 10. The CDR3 sequence is 15 residues long. Germline V gene lookup returns CDR1 SGHTA and CDR2 FQGNSA. As DNA, the CDR3 is TGTGCCAGCAGCATCCCCCGGGACAGGTTTTATGGCTACACCTTC. Translating gives CASSIPRDRFYGYTF. Variable domain in full (rest from reference TRBV7-2 and TRBJ1-2): GAGVSQSPSNKVTEKGKDVELRCDPISGHTALYWYRQSLGQGLEFLIYFQGNSAPDKSGLPSDRFSAERTGGSVSTLTIQRTQQEDSAVYLCASSIPRDRFYGYTFGSGTRLTVV.

The chain carries TRBV2 and TRBJ2-1, with TRBD1 matching 7 bases. CDR3 length equals 14 residues. CDR1 SNHLY and CDR2 FYNNEI come from the germline V gene. With 6 bases clipped from V and 0 bases from J, the junction kept 2 bases outside the gene matches. In DNA form, the CDR3 reads TGTGCCAGCAGGACAGGGAGCTCCTACAATGAGCAGTTCTTC. It encodes CASRTGSSYNEQFF.

This chain connects TRBV7-9 to TRBJ2-7; tentatively, D is TRBD1 (5 bases). Trimming shortened V by 3 bases and J by 3 bases, and 9 bases separated the two germline ends. This CDR3 is built from 13 residues. CDR1 and CDR2 (germline): SEHNR, FQNEAQ (reference sequence). The DNA of the CDR3 is TGTGCCAGCAGCTTCAGGGTCAACTACGAGCAGTACTTC. Translated: CASSFRVNYEQYF.